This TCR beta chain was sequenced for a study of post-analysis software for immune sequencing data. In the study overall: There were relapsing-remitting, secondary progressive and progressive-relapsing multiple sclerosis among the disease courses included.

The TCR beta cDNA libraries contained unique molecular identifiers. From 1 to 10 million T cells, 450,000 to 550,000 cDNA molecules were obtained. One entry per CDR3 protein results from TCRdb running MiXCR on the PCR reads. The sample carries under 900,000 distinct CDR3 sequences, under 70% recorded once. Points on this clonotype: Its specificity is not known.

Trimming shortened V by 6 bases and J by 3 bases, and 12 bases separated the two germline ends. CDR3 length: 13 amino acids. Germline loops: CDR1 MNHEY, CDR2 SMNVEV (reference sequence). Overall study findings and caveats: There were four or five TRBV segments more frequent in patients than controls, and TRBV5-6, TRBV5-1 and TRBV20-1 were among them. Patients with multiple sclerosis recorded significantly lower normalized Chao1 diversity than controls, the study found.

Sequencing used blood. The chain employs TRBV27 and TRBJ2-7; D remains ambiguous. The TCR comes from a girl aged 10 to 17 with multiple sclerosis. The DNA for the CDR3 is TGTGCCAGCAGCCCCCGGGCCTTCTACGAGCAGTACTTC. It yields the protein CASSPRAFYEQYF.